Listed below are T cell receptor beta chains from one sample, sequenced in a study of blood T cell dynamics during melanoma immunotherapy. Sequencing was performed with immunoSEQ multiplex PCR; in TCRdb, only in-frame clones are kept and a portion is missing. Of 9,500 to 11,000 clones detected, around 91% appear once; the ten largest clones hold roughly 7%. The sequencing here drew on blood, taken from a patient treated with checkpoint blockade. These receptor sequences come from a human donor with melanoma. The conserved cysteine and the conserved F or W are not part of the CDR3 here. Clone sizes are given selectively: once, few, many, or a class where the clone is expanded.

V	length	size	J	CDR3
TRBV2	13	.	TRBJ1-5	ASIDSRGQGGPQH
TRBV14	12	once	TRBJ2-7	ASSQGSTGSEQY
TRBV30	12	.	TRBJ2-3	AWSVGGSTDTQY
TRBV19	14	.	TRBJ2-3	ASSPRQGISTDTQY
TRBV5-6	10	.	TRBJ1-1	ASSFLNTEAF
TRBV15	10	.	TRBJ1-6	ATSRLNSPLH
TRBV5-1	14	.	TRBJ2-3	ASSPIVAGDTDTQY
TRBV13	12	.	TRBJ2-1	ASSLAGGYNEQF
TRBV7-2	13	.	TRBJ2-3	ASSFDRRKGDTQY
TRBV11-2	13	few	TRBJ2-7	ASSSYRGTAYEQY
TRBV6-5	13	.	TRBJ1-6	ASSYEGQYHSPLH
TRBV5-4	14	.	TRBJ2-1	ASSQGLAGTYNEQF
TRBV9	13	once	TRBJ2-5	ASSEGGRLQETQY
TRBV29-1	10	.	TRBJ2-3	SAGGGPDTQY
TRBV28	12	.	TRBJ1-1	ASTPHEGHTEAF
TRBV18	10	few	TRBJ1-1	ASSDRNTEAF
TRBV18	14	.	TRBJ1-4	ASSPQGGQLSEKLF
TRBV7-9	10	.	TRBJ2-2	ASSLMAGELF
TRBV13	15	.	TRBJ2-1	ASSSPSLGRQYNEQF
TRBV7-9	13	.	TRBJ1-3	ASSQDVYSGNTIY
TRBV30	12	.	TRBJ1-1	AWSPWAVNTEAF
TRBV10-3	14	.	TRBJ1-1	AIRLGVGTPNTEAF
TRBV6-5	12	.	TRBJ2-7	ASSLAQARDEQY
TRBV5-6	13	.	TRBJ2-2	ASSRDRANTGELF
TRBV5-1	12	.	TRBJ1-2	ASSLERIGYGYT
TRBV6-5	13	.	TRBJ1-5	ASSYAGGGNQPQH
TRBV28	12	.	TRBJ2-3	ASSPGVPVDTQY
TRBV5-6	11	few	TRBJ2-7	ASSLDGSYEQY
TRBV27	14	.	TRBJ2-2	ATRTGSNRGTGELF
TRBV5-4	14	once	TRBJ2-3	ASSLVGNRRTDTQY
TRBV19	10	.	TRBJ1-4	ASSWTAEKLF
TRBV18	12	once	TRBJ2-1	ASSPRSWQGEQF
TRBV7-7	13	.	TRBJ2-1	ASSFSGRASDEQF
TRBV7-2	13	.	TRBJ2-3	ASSLVPGWTDTQY
TRBV6-1	9	.	TRBJ1-2	ASTNDGHGT
TRBV7-2	13	.	TRBJ1-5	ASSSGTIVNQPQH
TRBV13	10	.	TRBJ1-2	ASSLGSNGYT
TRBV7-8	10	.	TRBJ1-5	ASSFPGQPQH
TRBV10-3	12	.	TRBJ1-5	AISGVLLNQPQH
TRBV6-5	11	.	TRBJ1-2	ASTVNRGRAYT
TRBV7-9	11	.	TRBJ1-2	ASSFDRNYGYT
TRBV9	12	.	TRBJ2-7	ASSASGRADEQY
TRBV9	12	.	TRBJ2-7	ASSVRAGDGEQY
TRBV6-1	14	.	TRBJ2-1	ASSEGGLAVYNEQF
TRBV5-7	15	.	TRBJ2-1	ASSSPGLADSYNEQF
TRBV29-1	13	.	TRBJ2-5	SIGTSGSFQETQY
TRBV11-1	15	.	TRBJ2-2	ASSPPFRSGGTGELF
TRBV4-3	11	.	TRBJ2-5	ASSQQASETQY